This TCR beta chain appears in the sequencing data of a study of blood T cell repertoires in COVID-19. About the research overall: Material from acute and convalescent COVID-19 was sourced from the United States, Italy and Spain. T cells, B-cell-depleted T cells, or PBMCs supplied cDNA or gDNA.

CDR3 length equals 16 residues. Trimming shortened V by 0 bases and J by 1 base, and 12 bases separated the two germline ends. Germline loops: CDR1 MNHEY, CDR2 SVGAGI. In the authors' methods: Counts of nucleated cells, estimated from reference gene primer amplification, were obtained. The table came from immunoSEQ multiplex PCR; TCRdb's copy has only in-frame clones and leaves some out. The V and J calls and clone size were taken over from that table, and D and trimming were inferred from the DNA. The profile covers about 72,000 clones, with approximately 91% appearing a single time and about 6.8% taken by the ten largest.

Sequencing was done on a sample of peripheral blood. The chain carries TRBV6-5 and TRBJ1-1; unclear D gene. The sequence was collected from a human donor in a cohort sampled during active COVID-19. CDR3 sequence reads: CASSYSNIFANTEAFF. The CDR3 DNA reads TGTGCCAGCAGTTACTCAAACATATTCGCGAACACTGAAGCTTTCTTT.